Below, 5 T cell receptor beta chains from the same sample are listed, as sequenced in a study of cytomegalovirus exposure and HLA in healthy donors. A multiplex PCR was run with 60 Vbeta primers and 13 Jbeta primers. Clones were sequenced by immunoSEQ multiplex PCR, and TCRdb holds only the in-frame ones, with some missing. The data hold under 250,000 clones, with 65% to 80% observed a single time. Source material: PBMCs. These receptors were obtained from a woman aged 25 to 39 in good health and CMV-seropositive.

V usage is TRBV27 and J usage is TRBJ2-7; 9 nucleotides align to TRBD1. This CDR3 region has 14 residues. Trimming took 7 bases from V and 3 from J; bases not matched to a gene: 7. Germline V CDR1 and CDR2: MNHEY, SMNVEV (reference sequence). The DNA of the CDR3 is TGTGCCAGCAAAAATCCGGGACAGGGCTACGAGCAGTACTTC. Translated, it gives CASKNPGQGYEQYF.

This clone appeared once. The chain employs TRBV5-1 and TRBJ2-3; tentatively, D is TRBD1 (7 bases). The CDR3 covers 14 residues. CDR1 and CDR2 from the germline V gene are SGHRS and YFSETQ. V was cut by 6 bases and J by 6 bases, with 17 bases left in between. In DNA form, the CDR3 reads TGCGCCAGCACCTCAGGGGGACTCTATGATACGCAGTATTTT. Translated: CASTSGGLYDTQYF.

This chain links TRBV4-3 with TRBJ1-2; 7 bases are shared with TRBD1. Germline V gene sequence: CDR1 LGHNA, CDR2 YSLEER. V was pared by 1 base and J by 4 bases, with 12 bases of the junction left unmatched. This CDR3 is 17 amino acids long. This CDR3 is CASSQVPGDSLFYGYTF. The CDR3 nucleotides read TGCGCCAGCAGCCAAGTTCCTGGGGACAGCCTTTTCTATGGCTACACCTTC.

V usage is TRBV5-6 and J usage is TRBJ2-5; 7 bases fit TRBD1. This CDR3 has 15 residues. After removal of 4 bases from V and 5 bases from J, the junction contained 11 bases not matched to a gene. Germline values: CDR1 SGHDT, CDR2 YYEEEE. The chain's CDR3 is CASSPKAGGGETQYF. CDR3 sequence (DNA): TGTGCCAGCAGCCCAAAAGCAGGGGGTGGGGAGACCCAGTACTTC.

The J gene is TRBJ1-4, the V gene TRBV6-5; TRBD1 matches 11 bases. This CDR3 is built from 14 residues. V shed 5 bases and J 7 bases; nucleotides not matched to a gene: 3. Germline V gene data show CDR1 as MNHEY and CDR2 as SVGAGI. CDR3 residues: CASSAGTGGEKLFF. Written as DNA, the CDR3 is TGTGCCAGCAGTGCCGGGACAGGGGGTGAAAAACTGTTTTTT.